This T cell receptor beta chain appears in the sequencing data of a study of T cell changes during pregnancy in multiple sclerosis. The protocol was immunoSEQ multiplex PCR, while the TCRdb copy is restricted to in-frame clones and leaves out a portion. The data show 15,000 or so clones, about 86% seen once. The V gene's germline CDR1 is MNHNS and CDR2 SASEGT. Trimming removed 11 bases from V and 4 bases from J, with 8 bases in between. CDR3 length equals 10 residues. Sequenced material: CD8+ T cells from peripheral blood mononuclear cells, taken in the first trimester of pregnancy. The chain is built from TRBV6-1 and TRBJ1-1; a weak D match, TRBD1 (5 bases). This receptor was identified in a female donor with multiple sclerosis, enrolled in a pregnancy study. Here the CDR3 reads CAGAGTEAFF. The CDR3 coding sequence is TGTGCCGGGGCTGGCACTGAAGCTTTCTTT.